These 20 T cell receptor beta chains originate from one sample sequenced in a study of blood T cell repertoires in COVID-19. Here immunoSEQ multiplex PCR was the method, and the copy in TCRdb shows in-frame clones only, minus some. Counted here are approximately 380,000 clones, roughly 85% occurring once; the ten biggest clones make up approximately 3.6%. Sequencing was performed on peripheral blood. Every receptor here comes from a woman aged 18-30 years with acute or convalescent COVID-19.

The chain joins TRBV28 to TRBJ1-1; 12 bases are a match to TRBD1. Germline V CDR1 and CDR2: MDHEN, SYDVKM. Trimming removed 3 bases from V and 10 bases from J; junction bases left unmatched: 12. This CDR3 comprises 16 residues. As DNA, the CDR3 is TGTGCCAGCAGTTTTGCTTTGGGACAGGGGGCGAAAAGAGCTTTCTTT. Translation gives CASSFALGQGAKRAFF. Together with reference TRBV28 and TRBJ1-1, the CDR3 gives the full variable domain: DVKVTQSSRYLVKRTGEKVFLECVQDMDHENMFWYRQDPGLGLRLIYFSYDVKMKEKGDIPEGYSVSREKKERFSLILESASTNQTSMYLCASSFALGQGAKRAFFGQGTRLTVV.

The chain couples TRBV19 to TRBJ1-3; D is ambiguous. Germline V gene sequence: CDR1 LNHDA, CDR2 SQIVND (reference sequence). This CDR3 comprises 15 residues. The V end was cut by 1 base, the J end by 11 bases, with 18 bases between. CDR3 sequence reads: CASSIVNSNIVAIYF. The CDR3 region has the DNA TGTGCCAGTAGTATAGTTAACAGCAACATCGTCGCCATATATTTT. Supplemented by reference TRBV19 and TRBJ1-3, the full variable domain reads DGGITQSPKYLFRKEGQNVTLSCEQNLNHDAMYWYRQDPGQGLRLIYYSQIVNDFQKGDIAEGYSVSREKKESFPLTVTSAQKNPTAFYLCASSIVNSNIVAIYFGEGSWLTVV.

V usage is TRBV5-6 and J usage is TRBJ1-6; D is possibly TRBD1 (6 bases). This CDR3 has 18 residues. V was pared by 0 bases and J by 4 bases, with 17 bases between. Germline-derived CDR1 and CDR2 are SGHDT and YYEEEE. The CDR3 loop reads CASSLAPSGRGYNSPLHF. CDR3 nucleotides: TGTGCCAGCAGCTTGGCCCCTTCGGGCAGGGGATATAATTCACCCCTCCACTTT.

This chain connects TRBV6-5 to TRBJ1-1; perhaps TRBD1 as D (5 bases). In germline, CDR1 is MNHEY, CDR2 SVGAGI. This CDR3 contains 14 residues. Trimming took off 5 bases at V and 5 bases at J, with 15 bases between the two ends. CDR3 loop: CASSPRGGWTEAFF. As DNA, the CDR3 is TGTGCCAGCAGTCCCCGGGGGGGATGGACTGAAGCTTTCTTT.

V is TRBV5-1 and J is TRBJ1-6; weak D call: TRBD1 (6 bases). CDR3 length equals 17 residues. V lost 3 bases and J 1 base, leaving 14 bases between the germline ends. Germline CDR1 reads SGHRS; CDR2 reads YFSETQ. DNA for the CDR3: TGCGCCAGCAGCTCGGGGGGCGGAAATTCCTATAATTCACCCCTCCACTTT. This sequence encodes CASSSGGGNSYNSPLHF.

This clone turned up a few times. V is TRBV12-3 or TRBV12-4 and J is TRBJ1-1; unclear D gene. V was clipped by 6 bases and J by 1 base, with 9 bases between them. The CDR3 length is 13 residues. The DNA of the CDR3 is TGTGCCAGCAGGGTTACAGCGAACACTGAAGCTTTCTTT. Amino acids: CASRVTANTEAFF.

V and J are TRBV28 and TRBJ1-5; possible D gene TRBD1, 6 bases. V was clipped by 5 bases and J by 3 bases, with 23 bases between them. Germline CDR1 and CDR2: MDHEN and SYDVKM. The CDR3 spans 18 residues. The CDR3 is CASSPYPRTGLHNQPQHF. The DNA for the CDR3 is TGTGCCAGCAGTCCATATCCCAGAACAGGGCTCCACAATCAGCCCCAGCATTTT.

This rearrangement joins TRBV11-2 to TRBJ2-4; D gene uncertain. The V and J ends lost 2 bases and 5 bases respectively, with 13 bases between them. The CDR3 is made up of 15 amino acids. The germline CDR1 and CDR2 sequences are SGHAT and FQNNGV. In nucleotides, the CDR3 is TGTGCCAGCAGCTTACCACAGACGATCGAAAACATTCAGTACTTC. Its protein is CASSLPQTIENIQYF.

In DNA form, the CDR3 reads TGTGCCAGCAGCCGCCTTCCCGGCGGGGAAGAGACCCAGTACTTC. Translating it yields CASSRLPGGEETQYF. The chain uses TRBV7-6 and TRBJ2-5; D is possibly TRBD2 (6 bases). CDR1 is SGHVS and CDR2 is FNYEAQ in the germline V gene. The CDR3 has 15 amino acids. Trimming cost V 5 bases and J 3 bases, with 16 bases left between them.

The V call is TRBV24-1, the J call TRBJ2-5; TRBD2 might be the D (5 bases). Trimming stripped 10 bases from V and 5 bases from J, with 16 bases between. This CDR3 region has 13 residues. Germline-derived CDR1 and CDR2 are KGHDR and SFDVKD. The CDR3 here is CATSLESGETQYF. The CDR3 bases are TGTGCCACATCCTTGGAGAGCGGTGAGACCCAGTACTTC.

This chain connects TRBV6-1 to TRBJ1-4; D not certain. The germline V gene has CDR1 MNHNS and CDR2 SASEGT. The CDR3 length is 12 residues. V lost 3 bases, J lost 4 bases, and 3 bases lay in between. The CDR3 reads CASSDVNEKLFF. CDR3 nucleotides: TGTGCCAGCAGTGACGTTAATGAAAAACTGTTTTTT.

For the CDR3, the DNA is TGTGCCAGTAGCCCCCGGCAGGCGATATGGAGGTCCGGAAACACCATATATTTT. Translating gives CASSPRQAIWRSGNTIYF. The rearrangement uses TRBV19 and TRBJ1-3; D unclear. V gave up 6 bases and J gave up 4 bases, with 25 bases separating them. Germline V gene lookup returns CDR1 LNHDA and CDR2 SQIVND (reference sequence). The CDR3 is 18 amino acids.

The table lists this clone with a count of one. The chain uses TRBV28 and TRBJ2-3; D remains ambiguous. This CDR3 is 17 amino acids long. Germline lookup yields CDR1 MDHEN and CDR2 SYDVKM. With 1 base removed from V and 1 base from J, the gap between germline ends came to 15 bases. CDR3 DNA sequence: TGTGCCAGCAGTTTATTCCAACTCCCCCGAGGCACAGATACGCAGTATTTT. Translation gives CASSLFQLPRGTDTQYF.

This chain uses TRBV6-6 with TRBJ2-1; D gene ambiguous. Germline-derived CDR1 and CDR2 are MNHNY and SVGAGI (reference sequence). CDR3 length equals 12 residues. The germline V and J ends were trimmed by 5 bases and 10 bases, with 12 bases remaining between them. The CDR3 nucleotides read TGTGCCAGCAGTCCCCTAGTTATCGAGCAGTTCTTC. This sequence encodes CASSPLVIEQFF.

This chain links TRBV18 with TRBJ2-1; TRBD1 matches at 10 bases. The CDR3 has 16 amino acids. Trimming cost V 2 bases and J 5 bases; bases outside gene matches: 6. The germline V gene has CDR1 KGHSH and CDR2 LQKENI. CDR3 DNA: TGTGCCAGCTCACCAAACGGACAGGGGGTAAACAATGAGCAGTTCTTC. Residues: CASSPNGQGVNNEQFF.

V usage is TRBV9 and J usage is TRBJ2-2; 8 bases align to TRBD1. This CDR3 has 16 amino acids. J lost 0 bases, V lost 4 bases, and 5 bases had no gene match. The germline CDR1 and CDR2 sequences are SGDLS and YYNGEE. This chain's CDR3 is CASSPEDRANTGELFF. The CDR3 DNA is TGTGCCAGCAGCCCGGAGGACAGGGCGAACACCGGGGAGCTGTTTTTT.

The chain joins TRBV10-2 to TRBJ1-1, with D unresolved. The V gene lost 4 bases and the J gene lost 0 bases, with 3 bases spanning the gap. The CDR3 has 12 residues. Looked up from germline, CDR1 is WSHSY and CDR2 is SAAADI. Here the CDR3 DNA reads TGCGCCAGCAGTGCCGTGAACACTGAAGCTTTCTTT. It yields the protein CASSAVNTEAFF.

The rearrangement joins TRBV6-6 to TRBJ1-3; D might be TRBD1 (6 bases). V was cut by 2 bases and J by 1 base, with 12 bases left in between. Germline lookup yields CDR1 MNHNY and CDR2 SVGAGI (reference sequence). The CDR3 totals 16 residues. Written as DNA, the CDR3 is TGTGCCAGCAGTTACGGTGGGGGACAATCTGGAAACACCATATATTTT. The encoded protein is CASSYGGGQSGNTIYF.

The V call is TRBV2, the J call TRBJ1-6, with TRBD1 identical over 10 bases. The CDR3 is 16 residues long. The germline CDR1 and CDR2 sequences are SNHLY and FYNNEI. V was pared by 6 bases and J by 7 bases, with 9 bases of the junction left unmatched. The CDR3 DNA sequence: TGTGCCAGCAGCGACGACAGGGGGCTTGGGAATTCACCCCTCCACTTT. It encodes CASSDDRGLGNSPLHF.

V gene TRBV7-9 combines with J gene TRBJ1-1; D perhaps matches TRBD1 (6 bases). Trimming shortened V by 4 bases and J by 10 bases, and 19 bases separated the two germline ends. Germline values: CDR1 SEHNR, CDR2 FQNEAQ (reference sequence). The CDR3 is 14 amino acids. CDR3 nucleotide sequence: TGTGCCAGCAGCTATAATACAGGGCCCCTTAGAGCTTTCTTT. Residues: CASSYNTGPLRAFF.